This T cell receptor beta chain was captured in a study of control samples from healthy donors and cancer patients. The protocol was immunoSEQ multiplex PCR, while the TCRdb copy is restricted to in-frame clones and leaves out a portion. The table lists some 130,000 clones, about nine tenths of them singletons. The CDR3 has 11 residues. The germline V and J ends were trimmed by 10 bases and 8 bases, with 13 bases remaining between them. V is TRBV12-3 or TRBV12-4 and J is TRBJ2-3; maybe TRBD2 (6 bases). Sequences were obtained from blood. This sequence was found in a woman aged 45 to 65 in good health. The CDR3 is CATELRGTQYF. As DNA, the CDR3 is TGTGCCACCGAGCTGCGGGGTACGCAGTATTTT.